This TCR beta chain was profiled in a study of type 1 regulatory T cells. Turning to the study itself: T-allo10 is a Tr1-enriched, alloantigen-specific CD4 T cell product made in vitro.

The study's findings and limits: Tr1 cells had a more restricted TCR repertoire than non-Tr1 cells.

Of note for this clonotype: Its antigen is unidentified.

From the reads, TCRdb called clonotypes with MiXCR, one entry per CDR3 protein. This sample yields about 59,000 distinct CDR3 sequences, of which approximately 60% are seen a single time; over 1.5% belongs to the top ten. This sequence was found in a human donor in good health. Specimen: cultured non-Tr1 T cells, either the whole culture or a sorted T cell fraction (not recorded which).

CDR3 in amino acids: CASSIGKTYEQYF. The CDR3, as DNA: TGTGCCAGCTCTATCGGGAAAACCTACGAGCAGTACTTC. This chain uses TRBV6-1 with TRBJ2-7; tentative D call: TRBD2 (5 bases). The CDR3 sequence is 13 residues long. V dropped 8 bases and J dropped 2 bases, with 13 bases sitting between them. Germline lookup yields CDR1 MNHNS and CDR2 SASEGT.